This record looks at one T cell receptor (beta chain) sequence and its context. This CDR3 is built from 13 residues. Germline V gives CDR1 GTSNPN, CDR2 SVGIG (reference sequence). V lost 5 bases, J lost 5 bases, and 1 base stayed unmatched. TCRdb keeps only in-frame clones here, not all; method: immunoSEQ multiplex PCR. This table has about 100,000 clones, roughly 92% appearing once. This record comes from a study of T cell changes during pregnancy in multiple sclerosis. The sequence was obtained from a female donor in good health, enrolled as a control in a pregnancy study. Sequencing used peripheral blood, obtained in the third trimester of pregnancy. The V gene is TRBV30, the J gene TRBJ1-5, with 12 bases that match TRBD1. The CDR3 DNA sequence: TGTGCCTGGGGGGACAGGGGGCATCAGCCCCAGCATTTT. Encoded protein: CAWGDRGHQPQHF.